This T cell receptor beta chain was found in a study of blood T cells in healthy people across ages. The CDR3 has 16 amino acids. With a J-beta primer mix and a sample-barcoded 5' primer, a second PCR ran about 6 to 11 cycles. The template-switch adaptor was a 5' adaptor with 12 random nucleotides. It tagged each cDNA molecule. Via MiXCR, TCRdb re-called the 5' RACE reads, giving one row per CDR3 protein. The table includes hundreds of thousands of distinct CDR3 sequences, roughly 43% detected once. As regards this clonotype: Its antigen is undetermined.

Findings and caveats of the study: Diversity was higher, and naive CD4+ cells more numerous, in long-lived donors than in aged donors.

Researchers collected about 9.1 milliliters of peripheral blood from every single donor. No fewer than 7 million PBMCs went into each sample. The TCR originated in a man of 80 years or more in good health. Sequencing was performed on blood. The chain uses TRBV21-1 and TRBJ2-5; the D segment call TRBD1 is taken from the table without a DNA check. TRBV21-1 is tagged as a pseudogene. CDR3 nucleotides: TGTGCCAGCAGCAAAGCCCGGACAGGGGGCCTAGAGACCCAGTACTTC. As protein: CASSKARTGGLETQYF.